This is a list of T cell receptor beta chains from one sample in a study of blood T cell repertoires in COVID-19. Here immunoSEQ multiplex PCR was the method, and the copy in TCRdb shows in-frame clones only, minus some. The sample includes around 39,000 clones, 80% of them seen just once. The sample consisted of peripheral blood. These receptors all stem from a woman in her seventies with acute or convalescent COVID-19. Both conserved end residues are part of each CDR3. Fields, in order: D gene, J gene, V gene, clone size, CDR3 length, CDR3 protein, CDR3 DNA. The D gene is left open where the match is weak. Size is omitted from some rows. Given values are once, few, many or a class for expanded clones.

d_call: -
j_call: TRBJ1-1
v_call: TRBV19
clone_size: -
cdr3_length: 13
cdr3_aa: CASKPGLNTEAFF
cdr3_nt: TGTGCCAGTAAACCGGGATTGAACACTGAAGCTTTCTTT

d_call: -
j_call: TRBJ2-1
v_call: TRBV12-3/TRBV12-4
clone_size: once
cdr3_length: 13
cdr3_aa: CASRRLGFNEQFF
cdr3_nt: TGTGCCAGCAGAAGACTAGGGTTCAATGAGCAGTTCTTC

d_call: TRBD1
j_call: TRBJ2-1
v_call: TRBV6-4
clone_size: medium-sized
cdr3_length: 14
cdr3_aa: CASSELGDRGMQFF
cdr3_nt: TGTGCCAGCAGTGAACTGGGGGACAGGGGAATGCAGTTCTTC

d_call: TRBD2
j_call: TRBJ2-3
v_call: TRBV7-9
clone_size: -
cdr3_length: 16
cdr3_aa: CASSLGLAGAEDTQYF
cdr3_nt: TGTGCCAGCAGCTTAGGACTAGCGGGAGCTGAAGATACGCAGTATTTT

d_call: -
j_call: TRBJ1-4
v_call: TRBV27
clone_size: once
cdr3_length: 15
cdr3_aa: CASMGGQPLKRKLFF
cdr3_nt: TGTGCCAGCATGGGAGGGCAGCCGCTGAAGAGAAAACTGTTTTTT

d_call: -
j_call: TRBJ1-6
v_call: TRBV3-1/TRBV3-2
clone_size: -
cdr3_length: 15
cdr3_aa: CASSLTGRALQPLHF
cdr3_nt: TGTGCCAGCAGTCTTACAGGGAGAGCTTTACAACCCCTCCACTTT

d_call: -
j_call: TRBJ2-3
v_call: TRBV20-1
clone_size: once
cdr3_length: 11
cdr3_aa: CSATVTDTQYF
cdr3_nt: TGCAGTGCTACTGTCACAGATACGCAGTATTTT

d_call: -
j_call: TRBJ2-1
v_call: TRBV3-1/TRBV3-2
clone_size: -
cdr3_length: 13
cdr3_aa: CASSQTQGNEQFF
cdr3_nt: TGTGCCAGCAGCCAGACCCAGGGTAATGAGCAGTTCTTC

d_call: -
j_call: TRBJ1-1
v_call: TRBV11-2
clone_size: -
cdr3_length: 15
cdr3_aa: CASSLLAGLNTEAFF
cdr3_nt: TGTGCCAGCAGCTTGCTTGCAGGCTTGAACACTGAAGCTTTCTTT

d_call: -
j_call: TRBJ2-2
v_call: TRBV18
clone_size: -
cdr3_length: 14
cdr3_aa: CASSPQRIGGELFF
cdr3_nt: TGTGCCAGCTCTCCCCAGCGGATCGGCGGGGAGCTGTTTTTT

d_call: TRBD2
j_call: TRBJ2-7
v_call: TRBV6-5
clone_size: -
cdr3_length: 15
cdr3_aa: CASSYSPGLFYEQYF
cdr3_nt: TGTGCCAGCAGTTACTCACCGGGACTATTCTACGAGCAGTACTTC

d_call: -
j_call: TRBJ2-1
v_call: TRBV19
clone_size: -
cdr3_length: 15
cdr3_aa: CARSNRDIYTHEQFF
cdr3_nt: TGTGCCAGGAGTAACCGGGACATTTACACCCATGAGCAGTTCTTC

d_call: -
j_call: TRBJ1-4
v_call: TRBV10-3
clone_size: -
cdr3_length: 16
cdr3_aa: CAINRTPGATNEKLFF
cdr3_nt: TGTGCCATCAATAGAACCCCAGGGGCAACTAATGAAAAACTGTTTTTT

d_call: TRBD2
j_call: TRBJ2-3
v_call: TRBV28
clone_size: -
cdr3_length: 16
cdr3_aa: CASRPTPGLATDTQYF
cdr3_nt: TGTGCCAGCAGACCCACCCCGGGACTAGCCACAGATACGCAGTATTTT

d_call: TRBD1
j_call: TRBJ2-7
v_call: TRBV6-5
clone_size: -
cdr3_length: 13
cdr3_aa: CASSPGQFYEQYF
cdr3_nt: TGTGCCAGCAGTCCGGGACAGTTCTACGAGCAGTACTTC

d_call: TRBD1
j_call: TRBJ1-2
v_call: TRBV6-5
clone_size: -
cdr3_length: 13
cdr3_aa: CASKLQGSDGYTF
cdr3_nt: TGTGCCAGCAAATTACAGGGGAGTGATGGCTACACCTTC

d_call: TRBD1
j_call: TRBJ1-4
v_call: TRBV23-1
clone_size: -
cdr3_length: 17
cdr3_aa: CASSPPQGFSTNEKLFF
cdr3_nt: TGCGCCAGCAGCCCACCACAGGGGTTTTCGACTAATGAAAAACTGTTTTTT

d_call: -
j_call: TRBJ1-1
v_call: TRBV19
clone_size: -
cdr3_length: 15
cdr3_aa: CASSLRRDLRTEAFF
cdr3_nt: TGTGCCAGTAGTCTAAGACGGGATTTAAGGACTGAAGCTTTCTTT

d_call: -
j_call: TRBJ2-3
v_call: TRBV7-9
clone_size: once
cdr3_length: 13
cdr3_aa: CASSPPLRDTQYF
cdr3_nt: TGTGCCAGCAGCCCCCCTTTGAGGGATACGCAGTATTTT

d_call: -
j_call: TRBJ1-3
v_call: TRBV14
clone_size: few
cdr3_length: 18
cdr3_aa: CASSIESLKLASGNTIYF
cdr3_nt: TGTGCCAGCAGCATAGAAAGCCTCAAGTTAGCCTCTGGAAACACCATATATTTT

d_call: TRBD1
j_call: TRBJ1-4
v_call: TRBV19
clone_size: -
cdr3_length: 15
cdr3_aa: CASRLQGASNEKLFF
cdr3_nt: TGTGCCAGTAGGTTACAGGGGGCGTCTAATGAAAAACTGTTTTTT

d_call: TRBD1
j_call: TRBJ2-2
v_call: TRBV15
clone_size: -
cdr3_length: 15
cdr3_aa: CATSRGTGNTGELFF
cdr3_nt: TGTGCCACCAGCAGGGGGACAGGGAACACCGGGGAGCTGTTTTTT

d_call: -
j_call: TRBJ1-3
v_call: TRBV15
clone_size: few
cdr3_length: 13
cdr3_aa: CATSSNSGNTIYF
cdr3_nt: TGTGCCACCAGCAGTAACTCTGGAAACACCATATATTTT

d_call: TRBD2
j_call: TRBJ2-3
v_call: TRBV19
clone_size: -
cdr3_length: 15
cdr3_aa: CATQGTSGRTDTQYF
cdr3_nt: TGTGCCACCCAGGGGACTAGCGGGCGCACAGATACGCAGTATTTT

d_call: TRBD2
j_call: TRBJ2-2
v_call: TRBV25-1
clone_size: -
cdr3_length: 15
cdr3_aa: CASRLAGGVSGELFF
cdr3_nt: TGTGCCAGCAGGTTAGCGGGAGGCGTTTCCGGGGAGCTGTTTTTT

d_call: -
j_call: TRBJ1-1
v_call: TRBV5-1
clone_size: -
cdr3_length: 13
cdr3_aa: CASRKEPNTEAFF
cdr3_nt: TGCGCCAGCAGAAAAGAGCCGAACACTGAAGCTTTCTTT

d_call: TRBD2
j_call: TRBJ2-7
v_call: TRBV18
clone_size: -
cdr3_length: 14
cdr3_aa: CASSPGLAGYEQYF
cdr3_nt: TGTGCCAGCTCACCGGGACTAGCGGGATACGAGCAGTACTTC

d_call: -
j_call: TRBJ1-1
v_call: TRBV19
clone_size: many
cdr3_length: 12
cdr3_aa: CASRHPRDEAFF
cdr3_nt: TGTGCCAGTAGGCACCCGCGGGATGAAGCTTTCTTT

d_call: TRBD1
j_call: TRBJ1-6
v_call: TRBV7-2
clone_size: -
cdr3_length: 15
cdr3_aa: CASSPTGFYNSPLHF
cdr3_nt: TGTGCCAGCAGCCCGACAGGGTTCTATAATTCACCCCTCCACTTT

d_call: -
j_call: TRBJ1-2
v_call: TRBV7-2
clone_size: few
cdr3_length: 17
cdr3_aa: CASSLQFPGGRAYGYTF
cdr3_nt: TGTGCCAGCAGCTTACAATTTCCGGGCGGGAGGGCCTATGGCTACACCTTC

d_call: -
j_call: TRBJ2-1
v_call: TRBV6-4
clone_size: -
cdr3_length: 15
cdr3_aa: CASSDSGGAYNEQFF
cdr3_nt: TGTGCCAGCAGTGACTCAGGGGGTGCCTACAATGAGCAGTTCTTC

d_call: -
j_call: TRBJ1-2
v_call: TRBV6-5
clone_size: -
cdr3_length: 13
cdr3_aa: CASSPGRNYGYTF
cdr3_nt: TGTGCCAGCAGTCCCGGGAGAAACTATGGCTACACCTTC

d_call: TRBD1
j_call: TRBJ2-3
v_call: TRBV5-4
clone_size: -
cdr3_length: 15
cdr3_aa: CASSRGGQGSDTQYF
cdr3_nt: TGTGCCAGCAGCAGGGGAGGACAGGGGTCAGATACGCAGTATTTT

d_call: TRBD2
j_call: TRBJ2-1
v_call: TRBV27
clone_size: -
cdr3_length: 15
cdr3_aa: CASSLAAGSYNEQFF
cdr3_nt: TGTGCCAGCAGTTTGGCAGCGGGGAGCTACAATGAGCAGTTCTTC

d_call: TRBD2
j_call: TRBJ2-1
v_call: TRBV4-1
clone_size: few
cdr3_length: 17
cdr3_aa: CASSHPFGAGVGDEQFF
cdr3_nt: TGCGCCAGCAGCCACCCCTTTGGAGCGGGGGTTGGGGATGAGCAGTTCTTC

d_call: -
j_call: TRBJ2-1
v_call: TRBV7-9
clone_size: -
cdr3_length: 11
cdr3_aa: CASSQNNEQFF
cdr3_nt: TGTGCCAGCAGCCAAAACAATGAGCAGTTCTTC

d_call: TRBD2
j_call: TRBJ2-1
v_call: TRBV27
clone_size: -
cdr3_length: 15
cdr3_aa: CASSSRLAGYNEQFF
cdr3_nt: TGTGCCAGCAGTTCCCGACTAGCGGGGTACAATGAGCAGTTCTTC